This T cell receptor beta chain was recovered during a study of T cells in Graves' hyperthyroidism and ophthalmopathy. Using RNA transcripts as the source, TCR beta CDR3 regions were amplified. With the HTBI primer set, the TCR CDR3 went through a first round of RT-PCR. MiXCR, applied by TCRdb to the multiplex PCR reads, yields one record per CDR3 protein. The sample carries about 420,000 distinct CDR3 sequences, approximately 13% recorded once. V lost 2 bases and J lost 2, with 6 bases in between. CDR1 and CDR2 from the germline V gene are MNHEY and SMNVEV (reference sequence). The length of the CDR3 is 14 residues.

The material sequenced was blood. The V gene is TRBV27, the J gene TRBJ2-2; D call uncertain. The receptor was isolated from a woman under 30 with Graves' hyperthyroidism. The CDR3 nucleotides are TGTGCCAGCAGTTTAACTTACAACACCGGGGAGCTGTTTTTT. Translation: CASSLTYNTGELFF.